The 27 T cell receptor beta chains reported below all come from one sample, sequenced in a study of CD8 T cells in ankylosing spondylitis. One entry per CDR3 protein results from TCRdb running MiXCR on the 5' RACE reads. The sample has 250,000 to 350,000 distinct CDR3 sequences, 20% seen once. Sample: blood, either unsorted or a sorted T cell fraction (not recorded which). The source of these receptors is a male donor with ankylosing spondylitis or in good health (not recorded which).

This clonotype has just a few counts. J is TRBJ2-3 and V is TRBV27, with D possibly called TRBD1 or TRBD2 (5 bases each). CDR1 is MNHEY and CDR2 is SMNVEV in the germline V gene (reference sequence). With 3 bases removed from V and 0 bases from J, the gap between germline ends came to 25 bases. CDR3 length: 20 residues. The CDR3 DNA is TGTGCCAGCAGTTTCGGGACCCCGCGTCCCGCGACCATCAGCACAGATACGCAGTATTTT. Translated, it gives CASSFGTPRPATISTDTQYF.

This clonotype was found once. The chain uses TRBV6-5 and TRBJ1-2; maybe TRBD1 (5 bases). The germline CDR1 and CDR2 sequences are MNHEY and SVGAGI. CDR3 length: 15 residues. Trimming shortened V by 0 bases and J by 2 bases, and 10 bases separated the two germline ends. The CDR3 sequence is CASSYSDISNYGYTF. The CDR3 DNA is TGTGCCAGCAGTTACTCGGACATCTCAAACTATGGCTACACCTTC.

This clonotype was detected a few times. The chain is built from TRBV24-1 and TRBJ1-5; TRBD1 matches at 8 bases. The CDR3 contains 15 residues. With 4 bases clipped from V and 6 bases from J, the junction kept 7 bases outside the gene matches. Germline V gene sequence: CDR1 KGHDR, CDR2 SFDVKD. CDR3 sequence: CATSDSGQGGQPQHF. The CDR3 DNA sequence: TGTGCCACCAGTGACTCTGGACAGGGAGGTCAGCCCCAGCATTTT.

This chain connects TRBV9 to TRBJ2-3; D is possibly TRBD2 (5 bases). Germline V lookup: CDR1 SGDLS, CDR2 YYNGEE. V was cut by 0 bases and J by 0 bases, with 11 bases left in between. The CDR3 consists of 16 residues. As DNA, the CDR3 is TGTGCCAGCAGCGTAGGTCCGGGGTCTAGCACAGATACGCAGTATTTT. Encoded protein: CASSVGPGSSTDTQYF.

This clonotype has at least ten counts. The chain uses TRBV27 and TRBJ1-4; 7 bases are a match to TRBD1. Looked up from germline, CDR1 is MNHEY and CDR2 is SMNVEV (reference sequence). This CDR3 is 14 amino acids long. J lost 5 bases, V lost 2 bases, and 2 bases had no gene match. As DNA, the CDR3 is TGTGCCAGCAGTTTAGGGACAGTGAATGAAAAACTGTTTTTT. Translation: CASSLGTVNEKLFF.

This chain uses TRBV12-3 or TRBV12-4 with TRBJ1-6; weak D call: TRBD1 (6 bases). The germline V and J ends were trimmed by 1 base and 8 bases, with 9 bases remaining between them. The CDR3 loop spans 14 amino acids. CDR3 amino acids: CASSLGGADSPLHF. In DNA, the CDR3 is TGTGCCAGCAGTTTAGGGGGGGCGGATTCACCCCTCCACTTT.

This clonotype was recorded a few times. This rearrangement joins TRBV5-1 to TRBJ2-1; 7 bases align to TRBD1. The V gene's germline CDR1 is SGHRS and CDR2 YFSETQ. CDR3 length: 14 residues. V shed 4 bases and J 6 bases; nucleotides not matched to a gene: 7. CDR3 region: CASSGRGQSNEQFF. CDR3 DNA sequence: TGCGCCAGCAGCGGACGGGGACAGTCCAATGAGCAGTTCTTC.

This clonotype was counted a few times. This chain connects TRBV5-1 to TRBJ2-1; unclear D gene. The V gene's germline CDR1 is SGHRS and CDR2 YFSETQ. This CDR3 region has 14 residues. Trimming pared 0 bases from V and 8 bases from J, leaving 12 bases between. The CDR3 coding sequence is TGCGCCAGCAGCTTGGGGGCCGCCGAGGATGAGCAGTTCTTC. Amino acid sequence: CASSLGAAEDEQFF.

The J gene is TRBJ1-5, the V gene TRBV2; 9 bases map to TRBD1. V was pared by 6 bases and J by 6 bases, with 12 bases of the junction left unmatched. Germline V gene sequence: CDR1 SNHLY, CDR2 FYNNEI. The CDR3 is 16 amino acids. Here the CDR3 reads CASSVRGTGKTQPQHF. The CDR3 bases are TGTGCCAGCAGCGTAAGAGGGACAGGGAAGACTCAGCCCCAGCATTTT.

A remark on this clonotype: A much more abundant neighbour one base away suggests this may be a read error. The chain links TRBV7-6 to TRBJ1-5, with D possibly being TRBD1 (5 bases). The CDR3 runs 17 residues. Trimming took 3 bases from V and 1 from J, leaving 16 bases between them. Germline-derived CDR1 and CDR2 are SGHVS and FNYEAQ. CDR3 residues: CASSLSKGSPSNQPQHF. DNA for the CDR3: TGTGCCAGCAGCTTGTCCAAGGGGTCCCCCAGCAATCAGCCCCAGCATTTT.

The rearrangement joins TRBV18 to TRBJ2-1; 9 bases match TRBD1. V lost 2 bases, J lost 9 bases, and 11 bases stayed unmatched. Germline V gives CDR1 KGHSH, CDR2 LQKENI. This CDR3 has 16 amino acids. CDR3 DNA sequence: TGTGCCAGCTCACCAAGGTTAGGACAGGGGTCGGTTGAGCAGTTCTTC. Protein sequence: CASSPRLGQGSVEQFF. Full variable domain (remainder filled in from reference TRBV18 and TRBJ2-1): NAGVMQNPRHLVRRRGQEARLRCSPMKGHSHVYWYRQLPEEGLKFMVYLQKENIIDESGMPKERFSAEFPKEGPSILRIQQVVRGDSAAYFCASSPRLGQGSVEQFFGPGTRLTVL.

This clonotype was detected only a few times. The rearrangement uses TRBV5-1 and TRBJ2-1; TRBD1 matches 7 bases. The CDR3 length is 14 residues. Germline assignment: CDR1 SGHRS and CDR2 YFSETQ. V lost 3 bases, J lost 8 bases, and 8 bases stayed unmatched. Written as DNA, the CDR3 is TGCGCCAGCAGCTGGATCACAGGGGTCTATGAGCAGTTCTTC. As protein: CASSWITGVYEQFF.

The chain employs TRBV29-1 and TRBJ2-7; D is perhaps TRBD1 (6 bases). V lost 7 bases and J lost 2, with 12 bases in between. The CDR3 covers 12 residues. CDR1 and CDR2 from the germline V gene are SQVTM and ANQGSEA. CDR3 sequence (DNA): TGCAGCGCCCGGACAGCAACCTACGAGCAGTACGTC. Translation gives CSARTATYEQYV.

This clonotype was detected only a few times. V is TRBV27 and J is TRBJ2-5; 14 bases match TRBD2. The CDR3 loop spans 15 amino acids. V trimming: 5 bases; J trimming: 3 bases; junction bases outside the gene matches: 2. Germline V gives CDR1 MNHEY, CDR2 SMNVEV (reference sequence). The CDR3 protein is CASSLTSGREETQYF. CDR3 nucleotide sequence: TGTGCCAGCAGTCTGACTAGCGGGAGGGAAGAGACCCAGTACTTC.

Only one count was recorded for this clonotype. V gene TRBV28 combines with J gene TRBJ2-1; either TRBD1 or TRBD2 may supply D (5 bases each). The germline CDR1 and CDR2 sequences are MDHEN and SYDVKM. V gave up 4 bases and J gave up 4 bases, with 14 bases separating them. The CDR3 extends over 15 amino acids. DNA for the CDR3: TGTGCCAGCAGTTCCGAGGGGACGATTTACAATGAGCAGTTCTTC. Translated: CASSSEGTIYNEQFF.

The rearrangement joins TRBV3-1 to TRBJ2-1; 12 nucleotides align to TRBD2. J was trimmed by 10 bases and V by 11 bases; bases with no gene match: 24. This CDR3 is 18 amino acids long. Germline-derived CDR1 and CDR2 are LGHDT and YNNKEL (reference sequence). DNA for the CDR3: TGTGCCCGCACCAGTTTCCTTAAGACTAGCGGGGGAGATCCAGAGCAGTTCTTC. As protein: CARTSFLKTSGGDPEQFF.

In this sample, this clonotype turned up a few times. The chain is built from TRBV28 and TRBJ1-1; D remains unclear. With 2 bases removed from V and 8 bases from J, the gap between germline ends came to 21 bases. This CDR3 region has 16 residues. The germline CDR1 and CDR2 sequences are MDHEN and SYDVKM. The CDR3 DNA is TGTGCCAGCAGTTTAGGGATCTCAGGCCTTCGAGCCGAAGCTTTCTTT. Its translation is CASSLGISGLRAEAFF.

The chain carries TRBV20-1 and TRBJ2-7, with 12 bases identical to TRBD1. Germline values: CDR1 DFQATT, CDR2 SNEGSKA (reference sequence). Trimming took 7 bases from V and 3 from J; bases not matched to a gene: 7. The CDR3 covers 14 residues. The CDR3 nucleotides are TGCAGTGTAAGGGACAGGGGGCGCTTCTACGAGCAGTACGTC. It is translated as CSVRDRGRFYEQYV.

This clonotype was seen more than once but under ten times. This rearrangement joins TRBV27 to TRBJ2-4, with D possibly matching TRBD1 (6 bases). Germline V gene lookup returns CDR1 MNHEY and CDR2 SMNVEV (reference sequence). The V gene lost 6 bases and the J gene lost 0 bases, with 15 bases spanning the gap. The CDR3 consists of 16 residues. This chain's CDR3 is CASSIGQLLAKNIQYF. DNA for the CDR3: TGTGCCAGCAGCATAGGACAGCTATTAGCCAAAAACATTCAGTACTTC.

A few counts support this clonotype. The CDR3 loop is CASSPGQYYGYTF. The CDR3 DNA is TGTGCCAGCTCACCGGGACAGTACTATGGCTACACCTTC. The J gene is TRBJ1-2, the V gene TRBV18; 7 nucleotides match TRBD1. V was pared by 3 bases and J by 3 bases, with 1 base of the junction left unmatched. CDR1 and CDR2 from the germline V gene are KGHSH and LQKENI. The CDR3 covers 13 residues.

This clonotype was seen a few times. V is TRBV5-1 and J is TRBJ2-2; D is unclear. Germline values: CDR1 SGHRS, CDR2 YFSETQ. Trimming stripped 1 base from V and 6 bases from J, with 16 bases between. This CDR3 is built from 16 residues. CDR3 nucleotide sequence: TGCGCCAGCAGCTTGCTGTCCTCGGCGCTGCCCGGGGAGCTGTTTTTT. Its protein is CASSLLSSALPGELFF.

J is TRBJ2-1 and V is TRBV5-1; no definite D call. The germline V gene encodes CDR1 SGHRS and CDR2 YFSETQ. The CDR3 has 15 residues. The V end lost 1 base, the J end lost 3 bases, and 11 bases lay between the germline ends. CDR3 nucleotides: TGCGCCAGCAGCTTGTCCGCGGTCATCTACAATGAGCAGTTCTTC. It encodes CASSLSAVIYNEQFF.

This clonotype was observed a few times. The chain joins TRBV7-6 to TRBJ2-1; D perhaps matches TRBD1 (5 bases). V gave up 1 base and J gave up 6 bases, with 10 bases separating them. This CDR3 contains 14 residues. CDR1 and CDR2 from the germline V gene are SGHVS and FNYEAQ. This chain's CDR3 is CASSLDGGANEQFF. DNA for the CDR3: TGTGCCAGCAGCTTAGATGGTGGGGCCAATGAGCAGTTCTTC.

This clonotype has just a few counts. CDR3 in DNA: TGTGCCAGCAGCCAAAACCGAGGGGCGGGTGGCACAGATACGCAGTATTTT. Translated: CASSQNRGAGGTDTQYF. The chain employs TRBV4-2 and TRBJ2-3; D assignment may be TRBD1 or TRBD2 (5 bases each). The CDR3 contains 17 residues. From germline, CDR1 is LGHNA and CDR2 YNFKEQ. The V gene lost 2 bases and the J gene lost 1 base, with 16 bases spanning the gap.

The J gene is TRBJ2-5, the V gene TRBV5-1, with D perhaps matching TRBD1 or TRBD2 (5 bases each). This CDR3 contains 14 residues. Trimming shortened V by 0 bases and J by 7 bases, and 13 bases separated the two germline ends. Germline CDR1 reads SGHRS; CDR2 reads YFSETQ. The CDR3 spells CASSLVGDRGTQYF. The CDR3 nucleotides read TGCGCCAGCAGCTTGGTGGGGGATAGGGGGACCCAGTACTTC.

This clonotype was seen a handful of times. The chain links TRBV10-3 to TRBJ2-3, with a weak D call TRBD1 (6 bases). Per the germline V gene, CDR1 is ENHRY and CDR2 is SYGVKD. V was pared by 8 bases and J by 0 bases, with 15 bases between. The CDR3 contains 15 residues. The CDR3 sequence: CAILIPGVSTDTQYF. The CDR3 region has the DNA TGTGCCATCCTGATCCCAGGGGTTAGCACAGATACGCAGTATTTT.

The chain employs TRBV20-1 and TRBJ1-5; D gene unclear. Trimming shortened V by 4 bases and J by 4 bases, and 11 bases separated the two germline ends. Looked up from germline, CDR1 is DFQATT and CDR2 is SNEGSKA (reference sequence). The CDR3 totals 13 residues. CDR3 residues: CSATAGINQPQHF. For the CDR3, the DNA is TGCAGTGCTACGGCGGGTATAAATCAGCCCCAGCATTTT.